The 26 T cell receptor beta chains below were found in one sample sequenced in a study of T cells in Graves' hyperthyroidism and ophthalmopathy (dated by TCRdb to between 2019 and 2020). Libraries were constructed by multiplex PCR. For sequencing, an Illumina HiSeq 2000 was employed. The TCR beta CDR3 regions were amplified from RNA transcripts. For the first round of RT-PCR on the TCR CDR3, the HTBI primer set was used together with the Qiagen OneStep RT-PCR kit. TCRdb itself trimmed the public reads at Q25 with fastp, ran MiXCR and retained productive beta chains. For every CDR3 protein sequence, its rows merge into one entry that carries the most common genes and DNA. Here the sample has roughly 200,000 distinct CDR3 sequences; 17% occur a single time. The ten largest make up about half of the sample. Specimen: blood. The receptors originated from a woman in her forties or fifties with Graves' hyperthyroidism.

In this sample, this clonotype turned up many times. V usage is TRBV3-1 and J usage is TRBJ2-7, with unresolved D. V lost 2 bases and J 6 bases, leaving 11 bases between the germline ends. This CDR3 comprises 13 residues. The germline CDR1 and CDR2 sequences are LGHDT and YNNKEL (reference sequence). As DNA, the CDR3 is TGTGCCAGCAGCCAACAATCCGGCCGCGAGCAGTACTTC. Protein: CASSQQSGREQYF.

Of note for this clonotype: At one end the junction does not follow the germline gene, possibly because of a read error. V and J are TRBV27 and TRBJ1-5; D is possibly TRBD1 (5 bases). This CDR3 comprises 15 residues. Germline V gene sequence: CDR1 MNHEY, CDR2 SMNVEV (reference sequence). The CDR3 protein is CASSLSRGLDQLQHF. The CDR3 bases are TGTGCCAGCAGTTTAAGTAGGGGACTGGATCAGCTCCAGCATTTT.

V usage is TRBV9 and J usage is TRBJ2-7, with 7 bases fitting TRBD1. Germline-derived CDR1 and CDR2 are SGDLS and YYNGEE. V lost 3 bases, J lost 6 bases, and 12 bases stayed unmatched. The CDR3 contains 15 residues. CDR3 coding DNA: TGTGCCAGCAGCGCCTTAGACAGGGAAGTTCCCGAGCAGTACTTC. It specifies CASSALDREVPEQYF.

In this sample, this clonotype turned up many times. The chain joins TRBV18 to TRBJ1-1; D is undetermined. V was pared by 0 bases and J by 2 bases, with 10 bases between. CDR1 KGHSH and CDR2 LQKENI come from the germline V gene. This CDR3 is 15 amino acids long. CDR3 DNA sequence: TGTGCCAGCTCACCACCGTCAGTCCTTAACACTGAAGCTTTCTTT. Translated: CASSPPSVLNTEAFF.

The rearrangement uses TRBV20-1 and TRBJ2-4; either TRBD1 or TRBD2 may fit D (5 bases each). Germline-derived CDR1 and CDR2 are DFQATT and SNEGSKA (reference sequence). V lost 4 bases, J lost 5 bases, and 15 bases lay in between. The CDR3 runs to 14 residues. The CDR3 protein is CSAMGEWGQNIQYF. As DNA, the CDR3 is TGCAGTGCTATGGGGGAGTGGGGCCAAAACATTCAGTACTTC.

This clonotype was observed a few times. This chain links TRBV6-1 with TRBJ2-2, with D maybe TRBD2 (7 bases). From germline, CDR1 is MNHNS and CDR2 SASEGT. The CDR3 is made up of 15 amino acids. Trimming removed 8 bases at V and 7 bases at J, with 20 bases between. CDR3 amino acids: CASGGGRAINGELFF. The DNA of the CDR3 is TGTGCCAGCGGAGGGGGGAGGGCCATTAACGGGGAGCTGTTTTTT.

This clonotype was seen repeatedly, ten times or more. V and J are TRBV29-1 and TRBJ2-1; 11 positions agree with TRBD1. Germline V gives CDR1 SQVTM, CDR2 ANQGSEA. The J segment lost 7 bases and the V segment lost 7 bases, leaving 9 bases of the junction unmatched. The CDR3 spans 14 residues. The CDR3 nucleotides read TGCAGCGCCCCAGGACAGGGGGCGTTTAATGAGCAGTTCTTC. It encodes CSAPGQGAFNEQFF.

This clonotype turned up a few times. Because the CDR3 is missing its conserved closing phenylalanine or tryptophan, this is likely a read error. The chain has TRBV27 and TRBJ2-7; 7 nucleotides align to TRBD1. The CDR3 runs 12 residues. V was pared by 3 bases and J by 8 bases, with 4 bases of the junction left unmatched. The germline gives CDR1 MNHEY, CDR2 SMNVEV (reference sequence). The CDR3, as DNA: TGTGCCAGCAGTTTCAGACAGGGCAAGCAGTACCTC. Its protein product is CASSFRQGKQYL.

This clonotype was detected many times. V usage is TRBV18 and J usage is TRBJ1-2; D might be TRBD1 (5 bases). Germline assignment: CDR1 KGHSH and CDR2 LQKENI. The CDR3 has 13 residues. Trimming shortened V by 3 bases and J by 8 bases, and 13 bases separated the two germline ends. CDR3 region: CASSPAVGVGYTF. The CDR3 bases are TGTGCCAGCTCACCCGCCGTGGGGGTCGGCTACACCTTC.

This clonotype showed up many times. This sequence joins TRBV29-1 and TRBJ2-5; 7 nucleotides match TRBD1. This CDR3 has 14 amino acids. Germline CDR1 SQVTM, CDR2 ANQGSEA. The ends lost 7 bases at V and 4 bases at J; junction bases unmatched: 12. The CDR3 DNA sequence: TGCAGCGGTACCTTACAGGGGTTTGGAGAGACCCAGTACTTC. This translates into CSGTLQGFGETQYF.

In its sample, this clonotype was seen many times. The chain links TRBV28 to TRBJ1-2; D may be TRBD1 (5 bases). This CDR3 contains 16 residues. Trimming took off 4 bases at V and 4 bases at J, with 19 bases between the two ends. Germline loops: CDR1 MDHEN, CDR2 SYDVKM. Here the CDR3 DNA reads TGTGCCAGCAGTTCACCCCCACGGGGGGGAACCTATGGCTACACCTTC. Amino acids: CASSSPPRGGTYGYTF.

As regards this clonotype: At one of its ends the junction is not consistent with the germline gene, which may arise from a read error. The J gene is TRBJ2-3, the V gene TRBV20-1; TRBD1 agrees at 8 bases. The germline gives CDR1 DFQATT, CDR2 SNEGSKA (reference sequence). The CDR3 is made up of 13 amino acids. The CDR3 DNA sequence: TGCAGCGCTATTCGGACAGGGCCAGATACGCAGTGTTTT. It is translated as CSAIRTGPDTQCF.

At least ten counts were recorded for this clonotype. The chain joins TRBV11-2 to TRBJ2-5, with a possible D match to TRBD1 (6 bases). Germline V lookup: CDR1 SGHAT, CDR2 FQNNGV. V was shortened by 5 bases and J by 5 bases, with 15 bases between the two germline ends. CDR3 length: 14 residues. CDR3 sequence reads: CASSQLARGETQYF. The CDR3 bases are TGTGCCAGCAGCCAGTTAGCAAGGGGGGAGACCCAGTACTTC. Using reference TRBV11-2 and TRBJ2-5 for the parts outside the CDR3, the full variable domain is EAGVAQSPRYKIIEKRQSVAFWCNPISGHATLYWYQQILGQGPKLLIQFQNNGVVDDSQLPKDRFSAERLKGVDSTLKIQPAKLEDSAVYLCASSQLARGETQYFGPGTRLLVL.

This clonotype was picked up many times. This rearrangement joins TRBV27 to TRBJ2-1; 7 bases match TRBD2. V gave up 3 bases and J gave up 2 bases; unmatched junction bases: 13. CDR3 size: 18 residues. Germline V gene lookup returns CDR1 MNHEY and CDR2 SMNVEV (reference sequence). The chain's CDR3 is CASSLLVASGGAYNEQFF. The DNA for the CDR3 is TGTGCCAGCAGTTTGTTAGTGGCTAGCGGAGGCGCCTACAATGAGCAGTTCTTC.

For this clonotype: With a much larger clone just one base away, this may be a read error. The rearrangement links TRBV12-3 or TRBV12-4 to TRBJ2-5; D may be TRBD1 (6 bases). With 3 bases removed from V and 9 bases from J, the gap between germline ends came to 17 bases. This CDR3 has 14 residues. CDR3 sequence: CASSLGQGVEAQYF. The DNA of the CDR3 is TGTGCCAGCAGTTTGGGACAAGGGGTTGAGGCCCAGTACTTC.

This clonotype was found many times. DNA of the CDR3: TGTGCCAGCAGCTTAGTGTTGCTAGCTTACAATGAGCAGTTCTTC. It specifies CASSLVLLAYNEQFF. The rearrangement uses TRBV7-2 and TRBJ2-1; D possibly corresponds to TRBD2 (5 bases). V lost 1 base to trimming and J lost 4 bases, with 11 bases between them. This CDR3 has 15 amino acids. Germline V gives CDR1 SGHTA, CDR2 FQGNSA.

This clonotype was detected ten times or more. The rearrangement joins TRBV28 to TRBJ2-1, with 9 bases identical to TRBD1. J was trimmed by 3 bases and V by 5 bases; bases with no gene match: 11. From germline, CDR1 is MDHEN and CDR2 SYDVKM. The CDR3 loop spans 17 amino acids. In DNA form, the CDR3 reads TGTGCCAGCAGTCCTCGGGGACAGGGAACTCTCTACAATGAGCAGTTCTTC. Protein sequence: CASSPRGQGTLYNEQFF.

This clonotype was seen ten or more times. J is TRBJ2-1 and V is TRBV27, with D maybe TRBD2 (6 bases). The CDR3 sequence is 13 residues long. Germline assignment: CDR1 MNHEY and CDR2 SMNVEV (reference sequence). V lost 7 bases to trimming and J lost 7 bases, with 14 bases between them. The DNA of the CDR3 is TGTGCCAGCACAACTAGCCCCTTTAATGAGCAGTTCTTC. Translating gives CASTTSPFNEQFF.

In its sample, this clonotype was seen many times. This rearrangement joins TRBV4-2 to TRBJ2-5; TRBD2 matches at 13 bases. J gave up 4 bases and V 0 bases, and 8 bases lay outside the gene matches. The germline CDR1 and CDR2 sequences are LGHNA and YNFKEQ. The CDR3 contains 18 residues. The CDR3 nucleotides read TGTGCCAGCAGCCAAGATTTCACTAGCGGGAGGGCCGGAGAGACCCAGTACTTC. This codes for CASSQDFTSGRAGETQYF.

The CDR3 DNA follows: TGTGCCAGCAGTTCCCGGGCGGGATTATGGCAGAACAATGAGCAGTTCTTC. This gives the protein CASSSRAGLWQNNEQFF. V usage is TRBV28 and J usage is TRBJ2-1, with D perhaps TRBD2 (6 bases). Germline V gene sequence: CDR1 MDHEN, CDR2 SYDVKM. With 4 bases removed from V and 5 bases from J, the gap between germline ends came to 21 bases. This CDR3 spans 17 amino acids. Variable domain in full (rest from reference TRBV28 and TRBJ2-1): DVKVTQSSRYLVKRTGEKVFLECVQDMDHENMFWYRQDPGLGLRLIYFSYDVKMKEKGDIPEGYSVSREKKERFSLILESASTNQTSMYLCASSSRAGLWQNNEQFFGPGTRLTVL.

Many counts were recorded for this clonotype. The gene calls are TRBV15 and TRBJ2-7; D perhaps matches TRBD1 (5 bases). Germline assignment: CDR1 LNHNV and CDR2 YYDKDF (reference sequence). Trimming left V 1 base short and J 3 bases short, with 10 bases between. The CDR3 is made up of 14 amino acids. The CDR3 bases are TGTGCCACCAGCAGAGCTGGACAAAACTACGAGCAGTACTTC. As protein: CATSRAGQNYEQYF.

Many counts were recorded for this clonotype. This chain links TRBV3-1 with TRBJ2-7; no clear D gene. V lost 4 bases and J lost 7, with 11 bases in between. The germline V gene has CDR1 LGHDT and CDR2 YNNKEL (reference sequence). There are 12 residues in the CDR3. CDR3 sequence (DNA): TGTGCCAGCAGCCCTAGAGAGAGGGAGCAGTACTTC. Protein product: CASSPREREQYF.

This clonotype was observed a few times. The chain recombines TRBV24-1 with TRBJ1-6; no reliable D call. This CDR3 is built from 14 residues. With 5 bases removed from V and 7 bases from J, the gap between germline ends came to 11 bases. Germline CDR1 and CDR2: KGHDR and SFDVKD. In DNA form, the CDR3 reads TGTGCCACCAGTGCGGAGCAGGAGAATTCACCCCTCCACTTT. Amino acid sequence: CATSAEQENSPLHF.

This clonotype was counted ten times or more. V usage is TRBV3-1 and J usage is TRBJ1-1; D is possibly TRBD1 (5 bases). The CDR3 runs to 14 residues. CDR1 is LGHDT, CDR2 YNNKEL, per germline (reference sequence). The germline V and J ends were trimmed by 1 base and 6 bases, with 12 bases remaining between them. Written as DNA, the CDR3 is TGTGCCAGCAGCCAAGGGGGAGGGACGGCTGAAGCTTTCTTT. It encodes CASSQGGGTAEAFF.

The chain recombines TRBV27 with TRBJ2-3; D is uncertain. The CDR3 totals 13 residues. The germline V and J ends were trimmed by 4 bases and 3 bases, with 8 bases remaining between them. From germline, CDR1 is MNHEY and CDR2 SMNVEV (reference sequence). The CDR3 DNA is TGTGCCAGCAGTTCCCCTTTGACAGATACGCAGTATTTT. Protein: CASSSPLTDTQYF.

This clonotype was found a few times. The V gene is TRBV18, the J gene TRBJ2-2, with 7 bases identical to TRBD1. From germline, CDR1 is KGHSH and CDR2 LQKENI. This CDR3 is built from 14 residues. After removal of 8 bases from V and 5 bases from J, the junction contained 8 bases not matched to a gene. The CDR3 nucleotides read TGTGCCAGCCCCCGGGACAGAAGGACCGGGGAGCTGTTTTTT. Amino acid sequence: CASPRDRRTGELFF.